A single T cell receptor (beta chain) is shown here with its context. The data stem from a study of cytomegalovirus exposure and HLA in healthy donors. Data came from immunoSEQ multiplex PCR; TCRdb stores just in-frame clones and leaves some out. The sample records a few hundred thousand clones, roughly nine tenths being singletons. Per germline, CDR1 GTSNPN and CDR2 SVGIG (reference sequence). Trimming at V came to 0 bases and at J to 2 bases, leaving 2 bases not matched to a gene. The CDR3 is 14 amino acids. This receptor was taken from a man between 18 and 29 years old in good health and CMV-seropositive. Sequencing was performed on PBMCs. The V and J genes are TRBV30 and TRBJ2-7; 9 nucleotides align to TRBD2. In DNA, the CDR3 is TGTGCCTGGAGTGTAGGACTAGCGACCTACGAGCAGTACTTC. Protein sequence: CAWSVGLATYEQYF.